The rows below give T cell receptor beta chains drawn from one sample of a study of regulatory and conventional T cells in RAG deficiency. Data came from immunoSEQ multiplex PCR; TCRdb stores just in-frame clones and leaves some out. Of roughly 11,000 clones listed, approximately 94% are singletons. The data were also submitted as part of a second study, on regulatory T cells.

The sequenced sample was CD127- CD25+ CD4+ Tregs sorted from blood. The receptor set was obtained from a human donor in good health. Both conserved end residues are part of each CDR3. D genes are given only for firm matches. Only part of the rows carry a size: once, few, many, or a class if the clone is expanded.

j_gene	len	v_gene	d_gene	abundance	CDR3nt	CDR3aa
TRBJ1-5	17	TRBV27	NA	NA	TGTGCCAGCAGTTTATCATCAGGCCGAGGGCCCAATCAGCCCCAGCATTTT	CASSLSSGRGPNQPQHF
TRBJ1-1	14	TRBV6-1	NA	NA	TGTGCCAGCAGTTCGCAGGGGCCGAACACTGAAGCTTTCTTT	CASSSQGPNTEAFF
TRBJ2-3	15	TRBV28	TRBD1	NA	TGTGCCAGCAGTTTCACAGGGGGCTCCACAGATACGCAGTATTTT	CASSFTGGSTDTQYF
TRBJ1-1	13	TRBV6-4	NA	NA	TGTGCCAGCAGAGCTACAGCAACTGGTGAAGCTTTCTTT	CASRATATGEAFF
TRBJ2-1	15	TRBV19	NA	NA	TGTGCCAGTAGTCCCTTCCTAGGTACCTACAATGAGCAGTTCTTC	CASSPFLGTYNEQFF
TRBJ1-1	15	TRBV27	TRBD1	NA	TGTGCCAGCAGTTATAGGACAGGGAGAGGCACTGAAGCTTTCTTT	CASSYRTGRGTEAFF
TRBJ1-5	14	TRBV19	NA	NA	TGTGCCAGTATCGGGCAGGGTCGTAATCAGCCCCAGCATTTT	CASIGQGRNQPQHF
TRBJ1-2	14	TRBV5-4	NA	once	TGTGCCAGCAGTCCCGGGGGATCTAACTATGGCTACACCTTC	CASSPGGSNYGYTF
TRBJ2-3	16	TRBV27	NA	NA	TGTGCCAGCAGTTTATCCTGGGGGGTCTCCGGAGATACGCAGTATTTT	CASSLSWGVSGDTQYF
TRBJ1-2	15	TRBV2	TRBD1	once	TGTGCCAGCATCGGACAGGGGGCGATTTTCCATGGCTACACCTTC	CASIGQGAIFHGYTF
TRBJ1-1	11	TRBV6-1	NA	NA	TGTGCCAGCAGTAGGAGGGTACAAGCTTTCTTT	CASSRRVQAFF
TRBJ2-1	15	TRBV4-1	NA	once	TGCGCCAGCAGCCAAGATGGGGGGTCCTACAATGAGCAGTTCTTC	CASSQDGGSYNEQFF
TRBJ2-3	14	TRBV4-1	NA	NA	TGCGCCAGCAGCCAAGTGCAGGTCACAGATACGCAGTATTTT	CASSQVQVTDTQYF
TRBJ1-2	11	TRBV20-1	NA	NA	TGCAGTGCTCCCGGAGTCTATGGCTACACCTTC	CSAPGVYGYTF
TRBJ1-1	12	TRBV19	NA	NA	TGTGCCAGTAGTCGACTCTTCGATATCGCTTTCTTT	CASSRLFDIAFF
TRBJ1-1	14	TRBV27	NA	NA	TGTGCCAGCAGTTTATGGGGCCGGCAGACTGAAGCTTTCTTT	CASSLWGRQTEAFF
TRBJ2-3	15	TRBV5-5	NA	NA	TGTGCCAGCAGCCCTCCGCGGGCGAGCACAGATACGCAGTATTTT	CASSPPRASTDTQYF
TRBJ1-2	13	TRBV29-1	TRBD1	once	TGCAGCGTCCCGAACAGGGGCAACTATGGCTACACCTTC	CSVPNRGNYGYTF
TRBJ2-4	19	TRBV19	TRBD1	NA	TGTGCCAGTAGTACGACAGGGACGGGGCTGTATTTAGCCAAAAACATTCAGTACTTC	CASSTTGTGLYLAKNIQYF
TRBJ2-3	15	TRBV11-2	TRBD2	once	TGTGCCAGCAGCTTTAGCGGGGGGGCCAGAGATACGCAGTATTTT	CASSFSGGARDTQYF